Following are 9 T cell receptor beta chains from one sample sequenced in a study of sequential checkpoint blockade in melanoma (dated by TCRdb to the late 2010s). The sample's treatment or condition label, in plain terms: randomized to nivolumab then ipilimumab (arm A) or the reverse (arm B). Library preparation was by the immunoSEQ multiplex PCR assay. In TCRdb, the immuneACCESS table is reduced to in-frame sequences with V and J assigned. These tables do not hold every clone; where another copy was compared, an unresolved V gene accounts for under half, and the others remain unexplained. A total of 10,000 to 15,000 clones appear in this sample, 74% of them only once. The ten biggest clones cover roughly 25% of the sample. The sequenced sample was CD8+ T cells sorted from blood (inferred from file names), obtained from a patient given nivolumab and ipilimumab in sequence. The receptors here all came from a human donor with melanoma.

The CDR3: CSAVDTYNEQFF. The CDR3 DNA reads TGCAGCGCTGTTGACACCTACAATGAGCAGTTCTTC. This chain uses TRBV29-1 with TRBJ2-1; D remains ambiguous. This CDR3 contains 12 residues. The V gene's germline CDR1 is SQVTM and CDR2 ANQGSEA. V lost 7 bases and J lost 2, with 9 bases in between.

This clone was counted once. This chain links TRBV29-1 with TRBJ2-7; D gene unclear. The CDR3 totals 13 residues. Deletions cut 4 bases from V and 0 bases from J, with 10 bases between. Germline V lookup: CDR1 SQVTM, CDR2 ANQGSEA. Here the CDR3 reads CSVVGSSSYEQYF. Here the CDR3 DNA reads TGCAGCGTTGTGGGCTCGAGCTCCTACGAGCAGTACTTC.

J is TRBJ2-2 and V is TRBV5-5, with TRBD2 matching 9 bases. V shed 4 bases and J 2 bases; nucleotides not matched to a gene: 3. Germline V gene lookup returns CDR1 SGHKS and CDR2 YYEKEE (reference sequence). CDR3 length equals 15 residues. CDR3 bases: TGTGCCAGCAGCGTGACTAGCGGAAACACCGGGGAGCTGTTTTTT. This encodes CASSVTSGNTGELFF.

This clone was picked up a small number of times. The chain couples TRBV25-1 to TRBJ1-5, with a tentative D call TRBD1 (6 bases). Germline V gene lookup returns CDR1 MGHDK and CDR2 SYGVNS. With 3 bases removed from V and 7 bases from J, the gap between germline ends came to 7 bases. This CDR3 region has 12 residues. CDR3 nucleotide sequence: TGTGCCAGCAGTGACAGGGGCCAGCCCCAGCATTTT. Protein sequence: CASSDRGQPQHF.

The sample holds one count of this clone. The V and J genes are TRBV19 and TRBJ2-1; maybe TRBD2 (5 bases). Germline loops: CDR1 LNHDA, CDR2 SQIVND (reference sequence). V lost 7 bases to trimming and J lost 5 bases, with 21 bases between them. CDR3 length equals 16 residues. CDR3 sequence: CASTLQSGVAHNEQFF. CDR3 nucleotides: TGTGCCAGTACCCTCCAATCCGGGGTAGCCCACAATGAGCAGTTCTTC. Combining the CDR3 with reference TRBV19 and TRBJ2-1 gives the whole variable domain DGGITQSPKYLFRKEGQNVTLSCEQNLNHDAMYWYRQDPGQGLRLIYYSQIVNDFQKGDIAEGYSVSREKKESFPLTVTSAQKNPTAFYLCASTLQSGVAHNEQFFGPGTRLTVL.

The chain recombines TRBV5-8 with TRBJ2-7, with D possibly matching TRBD2 (6 bases). The CDR3 runs to 15 residues. Germline CDR1 reads SGHTS; CDR2 reads YDEGEE. With 4 bases removed from V and 9 bases from J, the gap between germline ends came to 23 bases. This CDR3 reads CASSPLVAGGSGQYF. For the CDR3, the DNA is TGTGCCAGCAGCCCGCTAGTCGCTGGGGGGAGCGGGCAGTACTTC.

This clone was recorded only once. V usage is TRBV7-6 and J usage is TRBJ2-2, with 11 bases identical to TRBD1. V dropped 1 base and J dropped 5; count of bases not matched to a gene: 9. CDR3 length: 18 amino acids. Per the germline V gene, CDR1 is SGHVS and CDR2 is FNYEAQ. The CDR3 is CASSLDDPGQGDTGELFF. The CDR3 nucleotides read TGTGCCAGCAGCTTAGATGATCCGGGACAGGGGGATACCGGGGAGCTGTTTTTT. The entire variable domain, with the rest obtained from reference TRBV7-6 and TRBJ2-2, is as follows: GAGVSQSPRYKVTKRGQDVALRCDPISGHVSLYWYRQALGQGPEFLTYFNYEAQQDKSGLPNDRFSAERPEGSISTLTIQRTEQRDSAMYRCASSLDDPGQGDTGELFFGEGSRLTVL.

V and J are TRBV11-2 and TRBJ2-7; 7 bases align to TRBD1. V was pared by 4 bases and J by 4 bases, with 7 bases of the junction left unmatched. The length of the CDR3 is 14 residues. Germline loops: CDR1 SGHAT, CDR2 FQNNGV. CDR3 sequence reads: CASSSPGQPYEQYV. The CDR3 DNA is TGTGCCAGCAGCTCCCCGGGACAGCCTTACGAGCAGTACGTC.

This clone showed up just once. The chain joins TRBV7-9 to TRBJ2-7; D unresolved. CDR1 and CDR2 (germline): SEHNR, FQNEAQ (reference sequence). CDR3 length: 15 amino acids. Between the trimmed V and J ends, which lost 5 bases and 2 bases, there was a span of 16 bases. The CDR3 is CASSPRGKLTYEQYF. DNA for the CDR3: TGTGCCAGCAGCCCCCGCGGAAAACTGACCTACGAGCAGTACTTC. The complete variable domain, with remaining parts taken from reference TRBV7-9 and TRBJ2-7, reads DTGVSQNPRHKITKRGQNVTFRCDPISEHNRLYWYRQTLGQGPEFLTYFQNEAQLEKSRLLSDRFSAERPKGSFSTLEIQRTEQGDSAMYLCASSPRGKLTYEQYFGPGTRLTVT.